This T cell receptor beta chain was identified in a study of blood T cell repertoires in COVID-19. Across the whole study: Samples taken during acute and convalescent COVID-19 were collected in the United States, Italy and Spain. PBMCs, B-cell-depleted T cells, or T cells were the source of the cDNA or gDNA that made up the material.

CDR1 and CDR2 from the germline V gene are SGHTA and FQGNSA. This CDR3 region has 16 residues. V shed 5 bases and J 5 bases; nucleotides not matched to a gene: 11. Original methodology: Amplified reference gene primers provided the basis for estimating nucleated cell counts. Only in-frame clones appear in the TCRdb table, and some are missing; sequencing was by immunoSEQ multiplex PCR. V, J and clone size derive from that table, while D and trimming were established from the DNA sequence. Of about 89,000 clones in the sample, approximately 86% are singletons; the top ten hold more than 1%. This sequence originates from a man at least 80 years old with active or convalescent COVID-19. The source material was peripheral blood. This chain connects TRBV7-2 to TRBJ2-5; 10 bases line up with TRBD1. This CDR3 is CASSQGGDRGSETQYF. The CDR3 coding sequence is TGTGCCAGCAGCCAGGGAGGGGACAGGGGTTCGGAGACCCAGTACTTC.